A selection of T cell receptor beta chains follows, all from one sample in a study of human T cells and chemical hapten exposure. TCRdb re-called the RACE reads with MiXCR, one entry per CDR3 protein. The table records under 300,000 distinct CDR3 sequences, almost 8% of them present only once. The sample here was whole blood, taken in connection with sensitization to the hapten diphenylcyclopropenone (DPC). All receptors come from a man aged 18 to 29 with alopecia areata. Some clones in this sample may be carry-over from other donors' samples. Both conserved end residues are part of each CDR3. A D gene is named only where the DNA matches it firmly. A row's size may be missing; if present it is once, few, many or a size class.

cdr3_length,clone_size,d_call,j_call,v_call,cdr3_nt,cdr3_aa
16,few,TRBD1,TRBJ2-3,TRBV28,TGTGCCAGCAGAGATCCGGGACAGGGGAAGGCAGATACGCAGTATTTT,CASRDPGQGKADTQYF
15,.,.,TRBJ2-2,TRBV5-1,TGCGCCAGCAGCTGGAAAGAACCGAACACCGGGGAGCTGTTTTTT,CASSWKEPNTGELFF
15,many,.,TRBJ1-3,TRBV7-9,TGTGCCAGCAGCTTCCCACTGGACTCTGGAAACACCATATATTTT,CASSFPLDSGNTIYF
18,many,.,TRBJ2-2,TRBV21-1,TGTGCCAGCAGCAAACAAGGGGGCTCGGGTTCAGCAGACGGGGAGCTGTTTTTT,CASSKQGGSGSADGELFF
16,many,TRBD1,TRBJ1-6,TRBV5-1,TGCGCCAGCAGCTTCACAGGGGGCGGCTATAATTCACCCCTCCACTTT,CASSFTGGGYNSPLHF
17,few,TRBD2,TRBJ2-3,TRBV4-2,TGTGCCAGCAGCCGACGGACTAGCGGGGCAGGCACAGATACGCAGTATTTT,CASSRRTSGAGTDTQYF
15,many,TRBD1,TRBJ1-2,TRBV9,TGTGCCAGCAGCGTAGAAACAGGGGTTGGTTATGGCTACACCTTC,CASSVETGVGYGYTF
14,many,.,TRBJ1-1,TRBV5-1,TGCGCCAGCAGCTTCACAGGAGGGAACACTGAAGCTTTCTTT,CASSFTGGNTEAFF
14,many,.,TRBJ1-2,TRBV5-1,TGCGCCAGCAGTGGTGGTTTTTCTACCTATGGCTACACCTTC,CASSGGFSTYGYTF
12,few,.,TRBJ2-3,TRBV3-1,TGTGCCAGCAGCCAAGTATCCGATACGCAGTATTTT,CASSQVSDTQYF
12,few,.,TRBJ2-1,TRBV12-3/TRBV12-4,TGTGCCAGCAGTTCGATGAGGGATGAGCAGTTCTTC,CASSSMRDEQFF
15,many,TRBD1,TRBJ1-2,TRBV3-1,TGTGCCAGCAGCCAAGAGACAGGGGCGTACCATGGCTACACCTTC,CASSQETGAYHGYTF
14,few,.,TRBJ2-1,TRBV20-1,TGCAGTGCCCTGCCGGGGCACGGGGCACGGGAGCAGTTCTTC,CSALPGHGAREQFF
15,.,.,TRBJ2-6,TRBV19,TGTGCCAGTAGTATTGTGGGGATTGGGGCCAACGTCCTGACTTTC,CASSIVGIGANVLTF
14,many,TRBD1,TRBJ1-2,TRBV6-5,TGTGCCACCTTGAGGGACAGGATGAACTATGGCTACACCTTC,CATLRDRMNYGYTF
15,few,TRBD1,TRBJ2-5,TRBV11-2,TGTGCCAGCAGACGGACAGGGCTTACCTCGGAGACCCAGTACTTC,CASRRTGLTSETQYF
12,many,.,TRBJ2-1,TRBV7-9,TGTGCCAGCAGCTTATTGCGGAATGAGCAGTTCTTC,CASSLLRNEQFF
15,.,.,TRBJ2-3,TRBV7-3,TGTGCCAGCAGCTTAGGCCCGGGTCAAGGAGATACGCAGTATTTT,CASSLGPGQGDTQYF
15,.,TRBD1,TRBJ2-2,TRBV18,TGTGCCAGCTCACCAGTCCAGGGGGCAATCGGAGAGCTGTTTTTT,CASSPVQGAIGELFF
13,once,.,TRBJ2-3,TRBV6-2/TRBV6-3,TGTGCCAGCACCCGCCCCCACACAGATACGCAGTATTTT,CASTRPHTDTQYF
12,many,.,TRBJ1-2,TRBV12-3/TRBV12-4,TGTGCCAGCAGTCCCGACAGCGGGAGCTACACCTTC,CASSPDSGSYTF
13,many,.,TRBJ1-1,TRBV2,TGTGCCAGCCGTAAAACGTTGAACACTGAAGCTTTCTTT,CASRKTLNTEAFF
14,.,TRBD1,TRBJ2-2,TRBV10-3,TGTGCCATCGGTGGACAGGGGAACACCGGGGAGCTGTTTTTT,CAIGGQGNTGELFF
14,many,TRBD1,TRBJ2-5,TRBV20-1,TGCAGTGGTAGAACGGACAGGCTCCAAGAGACCCAGTACTTC,CSGRTDRLQETQYF
13,many,TRBD1,TRBJ1-2,TRBV7-3,TGTGCCAGCAGCTCCGACAGGGGTAGTGGCTACACCTTC,CASSSDRGSGYTF
13,.,.,TRBJ1-2,TRBV12-3/TRBV12-4,TGTGCCAGCAGCTCTCAGGCGCCGGGTGGCTACACCTTC,CASSSQAPGGYTF
12,.,TRBD1,TRBJ1-4,TRBV29-1,TGCAGCGTCCGGACAGGGAGCGAAAAACTGTTTTTT,CSVRTGSEKLFF
12,few,.,TRBJ2-1,TRBV29-1,TGCAGCGTTGAAGTGGGGGGCAATGAGCAGTTCTTC,CSVEVGGNEQFF
14,few,.,TRBJ1-3,TRBV6-5,TGTGCCAGCAGTTACAGGGAATCCGGAAACACCATATATTTT,CASSYRESGNTIYF
15,.,TRBD1,TRBJ2-2,TRBV9,TGTGCCAGCAGCGTCCAGACAGGGGCCCACGGGGAGCTGTTTTTT,CASSVQTGAHGELFF
11,few,.,TRBJ1-2,TRBV10-2,TGCGCCAGCAGATTTCGGGCCGACTACACCTTC,CASRFRADYTF
12,few,.,TRBJ2-3,TRBV20-1,TGCAGTGCTGGACTGAGCACAGATACGCAGTATTTT,CSAGLSTDTQYF
15,.,.,TRBJ1-3,TRBV12-3/TRBV12-4,TGTGCCAGCAGGAATCTCTTGCTCTCTGGAAACACCATATATTTT,CASRNLLLSGNTIYF
12,.,.,TRBJ1-2,TRBV12-3/TRBV12-4,TGTGCCAGCGGCTATGCAGGCTATGGCTACACCTTC,CASGYAGYGYTF
15,few,.,TRBJ1-5,TRBV6-6,TGTGCCAGCAGTTACTCGAGACAGGGCAATCAGCCCCAGCATTTT,CASSYSRQGNQPQHF
16,few,.,TRBJ2-3,TRBV28,TGTGCCAGCCCCCCTTCCGACACCTCGGGCACAGATACGCAGTATTTT,CASPPSDTSGTDTQYF
14,.,.,TRBJ2-2,TRBV2,TGTGCCACCCCCGGCAGCGCGAACACCGGGGAGCTGTTTTTT,CATPGSANTGELFF
17,.,.,TRBJ2-2,TRBV7-2,TGTGCCAGCAGCATATCCTGGGCAGGATCGAACACCGGGGAGCTGTTTTTT,CASSISWAGSNTGELFF
15,few,.,TRBJ2-6,TRBV3-1,TGTGCCAGCAGCCAAATCGGGGGAGGGGCCAACGTCCTGACTTTC,CASSQIGGGANVLTF
13,many,.,TRBJ1-1,TRBV29-1,TGCAGCGTCCAACGAGTGATGAACACTGAAGCTTTCTTT,CSVQRVMNTEAFF
13,few,.,TRBJ1-1,TRBV12-3/TRBV12-4,TGTGCCAGCAGTTTTGTGGGGCTCACTGAAGCTTTCTTT,CASSFVGLTEAFF
14,many,.,TRBJ2-3,TRBV7-9,TGTGCCAGCAGACTTGGGGGCGGGACAGATACGCAGTATTTT,CASRLGGGTDTQYF
15,.,.,TRBJ2-1,TRBV20-1,TGCAGTGCTAGAGATCCCACTAGTAGTCCCAATGAGCAGTTCTTC,CSARDPTSSPNEQFF
12,.,.,TRBJ2-3,TRBV29-1,TGCAGCGCCGGCGGGGTCCGAGATACGCAGTATTTT,CSAGGVRDTQYF
12,few,.,TRBJ1-1,TRBV6-2/TRBV6-3,TGTGCCAGCACCCGCAGAGGCACTGAAGCTTTCTTT,CASTRRGTEAFF
15,few,.,TRBJ1-6,TRBV7-9,TGTGCCAGCAGCCTTGGACCGGGATCGATTTCACCCCTCCACTTT,CASSLGPGSISPLHF
16,many,TRBD1,TRBJ2-3,TRBV7-2,TGTGCCAGCAGCCAGACAGGGTGGGCTAGCACAGATACGCAGTATTTT,CASSQTGWASTDTQYF
15,many,.,TRBJ2-6,TRBV19,TGTGCCAGTAGTATACCGGACTCTGGGGCCAACGTCCTGACTTTC,CASSIPDSGANVLTF
13,few,TRBD1,TRBJ2-1,TRBV20-1,TGCAGTGCAGCCGGGACAGGGTACAATGAGCAGTTCTTC,CSAAGTGYNEQFF
16,many,TRBD2,TRBJ2-3,TRBV6-1,TGTGCCAGCAGTCCCGTGACTAGCGGGGGCACAGATACGCAGTATTTT,CASSPVTSGGTDTQYF
15,few,.,TRBJ2-7,TRBV20-1,TGCAGTGCTAGAGACCCATTGACAGCCACCTACGAGCAGTACTTC,CSARDPLTATYEQYF
14,many,.,TRBJ1-3,TRBV20-1,TGCAGTGCCCACCCTGGGGATTATGGAAACACCATATATTTT,CSAHPGDYGNTIYF
15,few,.,TRBJ2-3,TRBV7-2,TGTGCCAGCAGCTCCCCCAGGGCTATGACAGATACGCAGTATTTT,CASSSPRAMTDTQYF
11,.,.,TRBJ2-1,TRBV6-2/TRBV6-3,TGTGCCAGCAGTTACGGGGTGAGGCAGTTCTTC,CASSYGVRQFF
15,.,.,TRBJ2-3,TRBV5-1,TGCGCCAGCAGCTTGGCAATGCGACTGGGAGATACGCAGTATTTT,CASSLAMRLGDTQYF
14,.,TRBD1,TRBJ2-2,TRBV9,TGTGCCAGCAGGTGGACAGGGGGCACCGGGGAGCTGTTTTTT,CASRWTGGTGELFF
13,few,.,TRBJ1-2,TRBV4-3,TGCGCCAGCAGCCAAGAGGAACGTGGAGGCTACACCTTC,CASSQEERGGYTF